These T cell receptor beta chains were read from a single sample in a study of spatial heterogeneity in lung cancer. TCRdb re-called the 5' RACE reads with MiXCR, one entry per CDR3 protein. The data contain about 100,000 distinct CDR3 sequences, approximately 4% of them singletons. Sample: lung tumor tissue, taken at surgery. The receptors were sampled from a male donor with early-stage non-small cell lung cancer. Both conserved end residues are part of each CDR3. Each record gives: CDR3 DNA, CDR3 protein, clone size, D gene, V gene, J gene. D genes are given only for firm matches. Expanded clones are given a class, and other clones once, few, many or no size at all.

TGTGCCAGCAGTGCCTTTACAGCCTCCTACGAGCAGTACTTC	CASSAFTASYEQYF	.	.	TRBV6-1	TRBJ2-7
TGTGCCAGCAGTTTTCCGGGACCCCGGCGGTCGCAGTACTTC	CASSFPGPRRSQYF	few	.	TRBV28	TRBJ2-7
TGTGCCAGCAGCTATACCGGGACACTGAATTCACCCCTCCACTTT	CASSYTGTLNSPLHF	many	.	TRBV27	TRBJ1-6
TGTGCCAGCAATACCGGGACAAAGAATTCACCCCTCCACTTT	CASNTGTKNSPLHF	few	.	TRBV28	TRBJ1-6
TGTGCCAGCAGCTTAGTAGGGCTAGCGGGACCTCCCTACGAGCAGTACTTC	CASSLVGLAGPPYEQYF	many	TRBD2	TRBV11-2	TRBJ2-7
TGTGCCTGGACTAGCGGGAGGGTAGCCAATGAGCAGTTCTTC	CAWTSGRVANEQFF	.	TRBD2	TRBV30	TRBJ2-1
TGTGCCAGCTCACCCCGGGAGCGAAGCACAGATACGCAGTATTTT	CASSPRERSTDTQYF	many	.	TRBV18	TRBJ2-3
TGTGCCAGCAGCCCGACATTCCACGTAGATACGCAGTATTTT	CASSPTFHVDTQYF	many	.	TRBV14	TRBJ2-3
TGCGCCAGCAGCTTCGGTATCACCGGGGAGCTGTTTTTT	CASSFGITGELFF	few	.	TRBV5-1	TRBJ2-2
TGTGCCAGCAGTTTGTGGGCTAGCGCAGGCGGAGATACGCAGTATTTT	CASSLWASAGGDTQYF	many	.	TRBV28	TRBJ2-3
TGTGCCAGCAGACCGACAGGCGGGGGGACAGATACGCAGTATTTT	CASRPTGGGTDTQYF	few	TRBD2	TRBV6-5	TRBJ2-3
TGTGCCAGCAGCCTCGTAGCGGGAGGGGTCGATACGCAGTATTTT	CASSLVAGGVDTQYF	few	TRBD2	TRBV28	TRBJ2-3
TGTGCCAGCAGTATATCCCTAGCGTACCAAGAGACCCAGTACTTC	CASSISLAYQETQYF	many	.	TRBV28	TRBJ2-5
TGTGCCAGCAGTTTACTAGACGGGGAGCTGTTTTTT	CASSLLDGELFF	many	.	TRBV12-3/TRBV12-4	TRBJ2-2
TGTGCCAGCTCCGGGGGCACTAATGAAAAACTGTTTTTT	CASSGGTNEKLFF	many	.	TRBV18	TRBJ1-4
TGTGCCAGCAGCGTGGGGGGGCCAATGGGGACCCAGTACTTC	CASSVGGPMGTQYF	many	.	TRBV28	TRBJ2-5
TGTGCCAGCAAACCGGCGGAAGTCGGAACCTACGAGCAGTACTTC	CASKPAEVGTYEQYF	many	.	TRBV28	TRBJ2-7
TGTGCCACAAGCCCCGGGGCAGTGACAGATACGCAGTATTTT	CATSPGAVTDTQYF	many	.	TRBV11-2	TRBJ2-3
TGTGCCAGCAGTTACTCGGGACAGGTCAACTATGGCTACACCTTC	CASSYSGQVNYGYTF	many	TRBD1	TRBV12-3/TRBV12-4	TRBJ1-2
TGTGCCAGCAGTCCCCCGGACAGGAACACTGAAGCTTTCTTT	CASSPPDRNTEAFF	many	.	TRBV28	TRBJ1-1
TGCAGTGCTCCATTAGGGCTCCCTAACTATGGCTACACCTTC	CSAPLGLPNYGYTF	many	.	TRBV20-1	TRBJ1-2
TGTGCCATCAGTGCCGTAATGGTGACTGAAGAGACCCAGTACTTC	CAISAVMVTEETQYF	.	.	TRBV10-3	TRBJ2-5
TGTGCCAGCTCACTGGGACTAGAGGGGACCCAGTACTTC	CASSLGLEGTQYF	many	TRBD2	TRBV18	TRBJ2-5
TGTGCCAGCAGCCAAGTTCGACTAGCGGGAGGGGCCGATGAGCAGTTCTTC	CASSQVRLAGGADEQFF	many	TRBD2	TRBV3-1	TRBJ2-1
TGTGCCAGCAGAGAGAGGGCCAGGGAGACCCAGTACTTC	CASRERARETQYF	many	.	TRBV27	TRBJ2-5
TGCGCCAGCAGCCAAGGGCCCAGGGGATACTATGGCTACACCTTC	CASSQGPRGYYGYTF	many	.	TRBV4-1	TRBJ1-2
TGTGCCACCAGCCGGGGTGATCAGCCCCAGCATTTT	CATSRGDQPQHF	.	.	TRBV24-1	TRBJ1-5
TGCAGTGCCCCAGGGATAGGGTGGGAGACCCAGTACTTC	CSAPGIGWETQYF	many	.	TRBV20-1	TRBJ2-5
TGTGCCAGCAGCTTGGTGGTCGGAGAAGCTTTCTTT	CASSLVVGEAFF	few	.	TRBV5-6	TRBJ1-1
TGCAGTGCCGCGAAGAGGTGGAGGGGAGCAAAAGACGAGCAGTACTTC	CSAAKRWRGAKDEQYF	many	.	TRBV20-1	TRBJ2-7
TGTGCCAGCATTCCCGCGACTAGCATCGATGAGCAGTTCTTC	CASIPATSIDEQFF	many	TRBD2	TRBV7-9	TRBJ2-1
TGTGCCAGCAGCCAAGATGGCATGGTCCGGGAGCTGTTTTTT	CASSQDGMVRELFF	many	.	TRBV3-1	TRBJ2-2
TGTGCCAGCAGTTTTGGAGTCAGGTACTTTGATAAGGCTGAAGCTTTCTTT	CASSFGVRYFDKAEAFF	.	.	TRBV27	TRBJ1-1
TGCGCCAGCGGGGAGTCGGGTCACTCTGGAAACACCATATATTTT	CASGESGHSGNTIYF	few	.	TRBV4-1	TRBJ1-3
TGTGCCAGCAGTTTATCCCTCTTGGTTAGCGGCTCGGAGTTGGAGCAGTTCTTC	CASSLSLLVSGSELEQFF	many	.	TRBV28	TRBJ2-1